A single sample is the source of the 30 T cell receptor beta chains below, sequenced in a study of OX40 agonist ivuxolimab in advanced cancers. The method was immunoSEQ multiplex PCR; TCRdb's version includes in-frame clones alone and lacks a portion of them. The sample consists of under 60,000 clones, roughly nine tenths of them appearing once. The specimen was CD4+ or CD8+ T cells sorted from blood, collected in a trial of the OX40 agonist ivuxolimab. The receptors derive from an adult with an advanced solid tumor such as melanoma, head and neck, liver or kidney cancer.

This sequence joins TRBV19 and TRBJ1-5; D is unresolved. The CDR3 consists of 16 residues. Per the germline V gene, CDR1 is LNHDA and CDR2 is SQIVND (reference sequence). V was pared by 5 bases and J by 3 bases, with 17 bases between. The CDR3 sequence: CASSPGQYLSNQPQHF. As DNA, the CDR3 is TGTGCCAGTAGTCCCGGGCAGTACCTTTCCAATCAGCCCCAGCATTTT.

The chain combines TRBV2 with TRBJ2-7; a possible D gene is TRBD2 (6 bases). Trimming shortened V by 8 bases and J by 5 bases, and 13 bases separated the two germline ends. The CDR3 totals 12 residues. Germline V gene data show CDR1 as SNHLY and CDR2 as FYNNEI. The CDR3, as DNA: TGTGCCAGCGGCGGGGTGACTAACGAGCAGTACTTC. Its protein is CASGGVTNEQYF.

The rearrangement uses TRBV5-1 and TRBJ1-1, with 7 bases lining up with TRBD1. The CDR3 extends over 17 amino acids. J lost 5 bases, V lost 4 bases, and 17 bases had no gene match. Per the germline V gene, CDR1 is SGHRS and CDR2 is YFSETQ. CDR3 coding DNA: TGCGCCAGCAGCCCATGGACAAGGGGGCCGAAGGGGACTGAAGCTTTCTTT. Its translation: CASSPWTRGPKGTEAFF.

V usage is TRBV2 and J usage is TRBJ1-1; D remains unclear. The CDR3 contains 15 residues. Germline CDR1 and CDR2: SNHLY and FYNNEI. Trimming stripped 3 bases from V and 5 bases from J, with 16 bases between. The CDR3 reads CASSEARIPGTEAFF. The CDR3 DNA is TGTGCCAGCAGTGAGGCCCGGATCCCCGGAACTGAAGCTTTCTTT.

This clone was found once. The chain has TRBV28 and TRBJ2-7; weak D call: TRBD1 (6 bases). Looked up from germline, CDR1 is MDHEN and CDR2 is SYDVKM. The CDR3 has 14 amino acids. V was shortened by 4 bases and J by 3 bases, with 13 bases between the two germline ends. CDR3: CASSSGQGHYEQYF. In DNA, the CDR3 is TGTGCCAGCAGTTCGGGTCAGGGGCACTACGAGCAGTACTTC.

The chain is built from TRBV5-8 and TRBJ2-7; 8 bases line up with TRBD1. Germline V gene sequence: CDR1 SGHTS, CDR2 YDEGEE. The CDR3 length is 15 residues. The ends lost 0 bases at V and 5 bases at J; junction bases unmatched: 7. This CDR3 is CASSLEDRAFDEQYF. The CDR3 DNA follows: TGTGCCAGCAGCTTGGAGGACAGGGCTTTCGACGAGCAGTACTTC.

The chain recombines TRBV7-2 with TRBJ1-4, with 7 bases aligning to TRBD1. This CDR3 comprises 19 residues. The germline V gene encodes CDR1 SGHTA and CDR2 FQGNSA. V trimming: 2 bases; J trimming: 3 bases; junction bases outside the gene matches: 15. CDR3 nucleotides: TGTGCCAGCAGCTTATGGGGAGCAGGCAGGGGGTTGTCTAATGAAAAACTGTTTTTT. Amino acids: CASSLWGAGRGLSNEKLFF.

V is TRBV6-6 and J is TRBJ2-7; a possible D gene is TRBD2 (5 bases). Trimming cost V 5 bases and J 0 bases, with 8 bases left between them. Germline CDR1 is MNHNY and CDR2 is SVGAGI (reference sequence). This CDR3 has 13 residues. The chain's CDR3 is CASSGRGSYEQYF. Written as DNA, the CDR3 is TGTGCCAGCAGTGGACGGGGCTCCTACGAGCAGTACTTC.

The chain couples TRBV30 to TRBJ1-5; 8 positions agree with TRBD1. Germline V gene lookup returns CDR1 GTSNPN and CDR2 SVGIG (reference sequence). This CDR3 has 16 amino acids. After removal of 3 bases from V and 6 bases from J, the junction contained 13 bases not matched to a gene. CDR3 DNA sequence: TGTGCCTGGAGGAGGGGCGACAGGGGAAGCGGTCAGCCCCAGCATTTT. Translating gives CAWRRGDRGSGQPQHF.

In its sample, this clone was seen a few times. The chain carries TRBV10-2 and TRBJ2-3, with D uncertain. V was shortened by 5 bases and J by 4 bases, with 4 bases between the two germline ends. The germline CDR1 and CDR2 sequences are WSHSY and SAAADI. The CDR3 runs 11 residues. The chain's CDR3 is CASSFADTQYF. The CDR3 nucleotides read TGCGCCAGCAGTTTTGCAGATACGCAGTATTTT.

The J gene is TRBJ1-3, the V gene TRBV2; the D gene is possibly TRBD1 (6 bases). This CDR3 is built from 15 residues. V lost 6 bases to trimming and J lost 3 bases, with 15 bases between them. CDR1 SNHLY and CDR2 FYNNEI come from the germline V gene. The chain's CDR3 is CASSWGHPNGNTIYF. CDR3 bases: TGTGCCAGCAGCTGGGGACACCCCAATGGAAACACCATATATTTT.

The chain joins TRBV7-9 to TRBJ2-5; unclear D gene. V was clipped by 3 bases and J by 1 base, with 9 bases between them. The germline V gene has CDR1 SEHNR and CDR2 FQNEAQ (reference sequence). The CDR3 consists of 14 residues. The CDR3 loop reads CASSLHSRQETQYF. The CDR3 DNA reads TGTGCCAGCAGCTTGCACAGCCGCCAAGAGACCCAGTACTTC.

This clone occurred a few times. The chain joins TRBV28 to TRBJ2-1, with D perhaps TRBD1 (6 bases). Deletions cut 5 bases from V and 5 bases from J, with 19 bases between. Germline CDR1 MDHEN, CDR2 SYDVKM. The CDR3 loop spans 16 amino acids. The CDR3 nucleotides are TGTGCCAGCAGTGCCTACAGGGTCCAGGCTAACAATGAGCAGTTCTTC. Its protein product is CASSAYRVQANNEQFF. Full variable domain (outside the CDR3, taken from reference TRBV28 and TRBJ2-1): DVKVTQSSRYLVKRTGEKVFLECVQDMDHENMFWYRQDPGLGLRLIYFSYDVKMKEKGDIPEGYSVSREKKERFSLILESASTNQTSMYLCASSAYRVQANNEQFFGPGTRLTVL.

This chain joins TRBV6-1 and TRBJ1-4, with 9 bases that match TRBD1. The CDR3 runs 14 residues. The germline V gene has CDR1 MNHNS and CDR2 SASEGT. V was clipped by 3 bases and J by 8 bases; unmatched bases: 4. CDR3 coding DNA: TGTGCCAGCAGTGATTACAGGGGGCTGGAAAAACTGTTTTTT. Its protein product is CASSDYRGLEKLFF.

The chain carries TRBV11-2 and TRBJ2-7, with 12 nucleotides matching TRBD2. The CDR3 has 15 amino acids. Germline V gives CDR1 SGHAT, CDR2 FQNNGV. V gave up 2 bases and J gave up 4 bases; unmatched junction bases: 3. The CDR3 here is CASSLPTSGRYEQYF. CDR3 DNA sequence: TGTGCCAGCAGCTTACCGACTAGCGGGAGATACGAGCAGTACTTC.

This chain joins TRBV28 and TRBJ1-2; no definite D call. Per germline, CDR1 MDHEN and CDR2 SYDVKM. The CDR3 has 17 amino acids. V was cut by 3 bases and J by 0 bases, with 17 bases left in between. The CDR3 DNA sequence: TGTGCCAGCAGTTTGTCATTAGGGAGGCTTTCTAACTATGGCTACACCTTC. Protein sequence: CASSLSLGRLSNYGYTF.

The chain uses TRBV10-2 and TRBJ2-3; 15 positions agree with TRBD2. Per germline, CDR1 WSHSY and CDR2 SAAADI. This CDR3 has 19 amino acids. Trimming cost V 3 bases and J 0 bases; bases outside gene matches: 7. The CDR3 is CASSDGLAGGGSSTDTQYF. CDR3 nucleotide sequence: TGCGCCAGCAGTGACGGACTAGCGGGGGGGGGTAGTAGCACAGATACGCAGTATTTT.

The chain links TRBV2 to TRBJ1-5; a weak D match, TRBD1 (5 bases). Trimming removed 0 bases at V and 7 bases at J, with 13 bases between. This CDR3 spans 15 amino acids. Germline lookup yields CDR1 SNHLY and CDR2 FYNNEI. The CDR3 is CASSEASAGKQPQHF. The CDR3 DNA follows: TGTGCCAGCAGTGAAGCATCGGCAGGGAAACAGCCCCAGCATTTT.

This chain uses TRBV2 with TRBJ1-5; the match to TRBD1 covers 8 bases. The germline gives CDR1 SNHLY, CDR2 FYNNEI. The CDR3 covers 17 residues. J gave up 4 bases and V 5 bases, and 13 bases lay outside the gene matches. The CDR3 DNA reads as TGTGCCAGCAGTTACAATGTAGGGACAGGCGGGAATCAGCCCCAGCATTTT. Its protein product is CASSYNVGTGGNQPQHF.

The chain links TRBV5-1 to TRBJ2-7; no definite D call. V lost 0 bases and J lost 0, with 4 bases in between. CDR3 size: 13 residues. Germline-derived CDR1 and CDR2 are SGHRS and YFSETQ. The CDR3 spells CASSLEGSYEQYF. The CDR3 DNA sequence: TGCGCCAGCAGCTTGGAGGGCTCCTACGAGCAGTACTTC.

CDR3 residues: CASSSPRTNYGYTF. CDR3 in DNA: TGTGCCAGCAGTTCCCCGAGGACTAACTATGGCTACACCTTC. V usage is TRBV6-5 and J usage is TRBJ1-2, with unresolved D. V was clipped by 4 bases and J by 0 bases, with 9 bases between them. Germline V lookup: CDR1 MNHEY, CDR2 SVGAGI. The CDR3 contains 14 residues.

This clone was recorded only once. The chain employs TRBV10-1 and TRBJ2-1, with TRBD2 matching over 7 bases. Germline CDR1 and CDR2: WNHNN and SYGVQD (reference sequence). This CDR3 region has 15 residues. J lost 3 bases, V lost 0 bases, and 2 bases had no gene match. This CDR3 is CASSESGGGYNEQFF. The CDR3 DNA is TGCGCCAGCAGTGAGTCGGGGGGGGGCTACAATGAGCAGTTCTTC.

This chain uses TRBV6-1 with TRBJ1-2; D perhaps matches TRBD1 (5 bases). The germline V gene encodes CDR1 MNHNS and CDR2 SASEGT. The germline V and J ends were trimmed by 3 bases and 4 bases, with 12 bases remaining between them. This CDR3 has 14 amino acids. CDR3 nucleotides: TGTGCCAGCAGTGACAGGGCGTTGGGCTATGGCTACACCTTC. This gives the protein CASSDRALGYGYTF.

Notes on this clone: Within the sample, other DNA sequences also encode this same CDR3. V usage is TRBV10-3 and J usage is TRBJ1-6; no firm D call. V gave up 2 bases and J gave up 10 bases, with 15 bases separating them. CDR1 and CDR2 from the germline V gene are ENHRY and SYGVKD. This CDR3 comprises 15 residues. This CDR3 is CAISEMGTVTSPLHF. CDR3 coding DNA: TGTGCCATCAGTGAGATGGGCACTGTGACCTCACCCCTCCACTTT.

The chain has TRBV15 and TRBJ1-1; the match to TRBD1 covers 10 bases. The germline gives CDR1 LNHNV, CDR2 YYDKDF (reference sequence). This CDR3 spans 19 amino acids. V lost 2 bases and J lost 0; bases outside the gene matches: 12. For the CDR3, the DNA is TGTGCCACCAGCAGATTCCCTGACAGGGGGCAGTCCATGAACACTGAAGCTTTCTTT. Its protein product is CATSRFPDRGQSMNTEAFF.

The chain links TRBV18 to TRBJ1-6; possible D gene TRBD1, 6 bases. Germline V gene sequence: CDR1 KGHSH, CDR2 LQKENI. V lost 4 bases and J 8 bases, leaving 18 bases between the germline ends. This CDR3 has 16 residues. The CDR3 nucleotides read TGTGCCAGCTCACGACGACAGGCAACTATGGATTCACCCCTCCACTTT. Translation gives CASSRRQATMDSPLHF.

The chain couples TRBV19 to TRBJ1-1; TRBD1 might be the D (5 bases). The CDR3 length is 13 residues. CDR1 is LNHDA and CDR2 is SQIVND in the germline V gene (reference sequence). V was cut by 4 bases and J by 5 bases, with 11 bases left in between. CDR3 DNA sequence: TGTGCCAGTAGTACGCAGGGAGGAACTGAAGCTTTCTTT. Translating gives CASSTQGGTEAFF.

The J gene is TRBJ2-1, the V gene TRBV21-1; the listed D gene, TRBD2, was not tested against the DNA. TRBV21-1 is a pseudogene locus. This CDR3 region has 16 residues. In nucleotides, the CDR3 is TGTGCCAGCAGCGCCCCGGGACTAGCGGGGGACAATGAGCAGTTCTTC. Its protein is CASSAPGLAGDNEQFF.

This clone appeared once. This chain connects TRBV11-1 to TRBJ2-3; D perhaps matches TRBD1 (6 bases). V lost 0 bases, J lost 2 bases, and 6 bases lay in between. Germline V gene lookup returns CDR1 SGHAT and CDR2 FQDESV (reference sequence). The CDR3 contains 14 residues. CDR3 residues: CASSLAGATDTQYF. In DNA form, the CDR3 reads TGTGCCAGCAGCTTAGCGGGGGCCACAGATACGCAGTATTTT.

The rearrangement uses TRBV4-1 and TRBJ1-5, with 8 bases fitting TRBD1. The CDR3 covers 19 residues. Germline V gene sequence: CDR1 MGHRA, CDR2 YSYEKL. Germline trimming cut 0 bases from V and 6 bases from J; bases unmatched to any gene: 16. The DNA of the CDR3 is TGCGCCAGCAGCCAAGATGTGCAGGGGGCGCGTAAATTAGGTCAGCCCCAGCATTTT. This encodes CASSQDVQGARKLGQPQHF.